Described below is a single T cell receptor beta chain sequence and its context. Its antigen is as yet unknown. TCRdb re-called the 5' RACE reads and shows each CDR3 protein once, DNA omitted. There are about 430,000 distinct CDR3 sequences in the sample, with almost 1.5% held by the top ten. These data are taken from a study of T cells expressing NK-cell markers. Points from the study as a whole: HCMV specificity of expanded NKG2C+ T cell clones remained unclear. NKG2C+ dominant clonotypes from over 5 donors made up about 1.0-8% of CD8+ T cells.

This CDR3 comprises 19 residues. CDR1 and CDR2 from the germline V gene are SGHAT and FQNNGV. Sequencing used blood T cells: a sorted CD56 or NKG2C T cell subset, CD4+ or CD8+ T cells, or bulk PBMC T cells (not recorded which). The receptor was derived from a woman between 50 and 59 years old in good health. The V and J genes are TRBV11-2 and TRBJ2-1; there is no DNA to check the TCRdb D call of TRBD2. CDR3 protein: CASSLDRLRRLAGVQEQFF.